Each of the 28 T cell receptor beta chains below was sequenced from the same sample in a study of monozygotic twins with cystic fibrosis. The table came from immunoSEQ multiplex PCR; TCRdb's copy has only in-frame clones and leaves some out. The data contain about 22,000 clones, just under 90% of them seen just once; the ten biggest clones take up approximately 1.2%. The source material was blood. These receptors all stem from a woman aged 25 to 39 with cystic fibrosis.

The gene calls are TRBV9 and TRBJ1-4, with a weak D call TRBD1 (5 bases). There are 17 residues in the CDR3. The germline CDR1 and CDR2 sequences are SGDLS and YYNGEE. Trimming stripped 0 bases from V and 4 bases from J, with 16 bases between. The CDR3 sequence: CASSVAPGPPVNEKLFF. In DNA, the CDR3 is TGTGCCAGCAGCGTAGCTCCGGGACCCCCTGTTAATGAAAAACTGTTTTTT. Supplemented by reference TRBV9 and TRBJ1-4, the full variable domain reads DSGVTQTPKHLITATGQRVTLRCSPRSGDLSVYWYQQSLDQGLQFLIQYYNGEERAKGNILERFSAQQFPDLHSELNLSSLELGDSALYFCASSVAPGPPVNEKLFFGSGTQLSVL.

J is TRBJ2-5 and V is TRBV27; 7 bases match TRBD2. The V gene's germline CDR1 is MNHEY and CDR2 SMNVEV (reference sequence). This CDR3 is 15 amino acids long. The trim removed 5 bases at V and 2 bases at J, leaving 8 bases unmatched. CDR3 coding DNA: TGTGCCAGCAGTCCGACGGGGGGACGGCAAGAGACCCAGTACTTC. The encoded protein is CASSPTGGRQETQYF.

This chain joins TRBV7-2 and TRBJ2-1, with 13 bases fitting TRBD2. Germline V CDR1 and CDR2: SGHTA, FQGNSA. V lost 1 base, J lost 9 bases, and 6 bases stayed unmatched. The CDR3 consists of 16 residues. The CDR3 sequence is CASSLVTSGGAREQFF. CDR3 nucleotide sequence: TGTGCCAGCAGCTTAGTTACTAGCGGGGGGGCCCGTGAGCAGTTCTTC.

V and J are TRBV6-6 and TRBJ1-4, with 9 bases lining up with TRBD1. V shed 2 bases and J 10 bases; nucleotides not matched to a gene: 2. CDR3 length: 13 amino acids. Germline V lookup: CDR1 MNHNY, CDR2 SVGAGI (reference sequence). CDR3 amino acids: CASSYATGGKLFF. The CDR3 DNA follows: TGTGCCAGCAGTTACGCGACAGGGGGAAAACTGTTTTTT.

V usage is TRBV19 and J usage is TRBJ1-2; no definite D call. This CDR3 contains 11 residues. Germline loops: CDR1 LNHDA, CDR2 SQIVND (reference sequence). The V end lost 1 base, the J end lost 10 bases, and 7 bases lay between the germline ends. CDR3 in DNA: TGTGCCAGTAGTATAGGTTCGGTCTACACCTTC. Its translation: CASSIGSVYTF.

This sequence joins TRBV9 and TRBJ2-1; 7 nucleotides match TRBD1. Germline-derived CDR1 and CDR2 are SGDLS and YYNGEE. The CDR3 runs 15 residues. Losses at the gene ends were 0 bases for V and 2 bases for J; bases not matched to a gene: 2. CDR3 residues: CASSVGTGTYNEQFF. As DNA, the CDR3 is TGTGCCAGCAGCGTAGGGACAGGAACCTACAATGAGCAGTTCTTC. The full variable domain, in which reference TRBV9 and TRBJ2-1 provide the parts outside the CDR3, is DSGVTQTPKHLITATGQRVTLRCSPRSGDLSVYWYQQSLDQGLQFLIQYYNGEERAKGNILERFSAQQFPDLHSELNLSSLELGDSALYFCASSVGTGTYNEQFFGPGTRLTVL.

This chain joins TRBV6-5 and TRBJ1-1; the D gene is possibly TRBD1 (6 bases). Trimming removed 6 bases at V and 1 base at J, with 6 bases between. Germline lookup yields CDR1 MNHEY and CDR2 SVGAGI. The CDR3 sequence is 12 residues long. CDR3 sequence (DNA): TGTGCCAGCAGGGGACAGAACACTGAAGCTTTCTTT. Its translation: CASRGQNTEAFF.

The chain recombines TRBV2 with TRBJ1-2; 9 positions match TRBD1. With V trimmed by 5 bases and J by 8 bases, 6 bases remained unmatched. CDR1 and CDR2 from the germline V gene are SNHLY and FYNNEI. This CDR3 spans 13 amino acids. The CDR3 here is CASSRDRDSGYTF. Here the CDR3 DNA reads TGTGCCAGCAGTAGGGACAGGGATTCGGGCTACACCTTC. Full variable domain (remainder filled in from reference TRBV2 and TRBJ1-2): EPEVTQTPSHQVTQMGQEVILRCVPISNHLYFYWYRQILGQKVEFLVSFYNNEISEKSEIFDDQFSVERPDGSNFTLKIRSTKLEDSAMYFCASSRDRDSGYTFGSGTRLTVV.

The rearrangement uses TRBV15 and TRBJ2-5, with no clear D. Germline lookup yields CDR1 LNHNV and CDR2 YYDKDF (reference sequence). CDR3 length: 15 residues. Trimming removed 4 bases from V and 1 base from J, with 13 bases in between. CDR3 protein: CATSIGITSQETQYF. Here the CDR3 DNA reads TGTGCCACCAGCATTGGTATAACCAGCCAAGAGACCCAGTACTTC.

The chain joins TRBV6-1 to TRBJ1-1; D possibly corresponds to TRBD1 (5 bases). Germline V gene data show CDR1 as MNHNS and CDR2 as SASEGT. This CDR3 region has 14 residues. Trimming removed 6 bases from V and 1 base from J, with 12 bases in between. The CDR3 spells CASRAGRANTEAFF. The DNA for the CDR3 is TGTGCCAGCAGGGCGGGACGGGCGAACACTGAAGCTTTCTTT.

This clone has just a few counts. The chain uses TRBV27 and TRBJ1-5, with 7 bases identical to TRBD1. Germline trimming cut 5 bases from V and 1 base from J; bases unmatched to any gene: 8. This CDR3 region has 16 residues. CDR1 MNHEY and CDR2 SMNVEV come from the germline V gene (reference sequence). Here the CDR3 reads CASSPRQGISNQPQHF. CDR3 bases: TGTGCCAGCAGTCCCCGACAGGGTATAAGCAATCAGCCCCAGCATTTT.

The chain couples TRBV28 to TRBJ1-2, with 7 bases lining up with TRBD1. J was trimmed by 8 bases and V by 5 bases; bases with no gene match: 17. Germline assignment: CDR1 MDHEN and CDR2 SYDVKM. The CDR3 length is 16 residues. CDR3 nucleotide sequence: TGTGCCAGCAGTCTCGGGACAGCTTCCATCGGGATGGGCTACACCTTC. Its translation is CASSLGTASIGMGYTF.

The CDR3: CASSSTGWDNSPLHF. In nucleotides, the CDR3 is TGTGCCAGCAGCTCCACAGGTTGGGATAATTCACCCCTCCACTTT. V gene TRBV5-4 combines with J gene TRBJ1-6, with a tentative D call TRBD1 (5 bases). The V gene lost 3 bases and the J gene lost 5 bases, with 12 bases spanning the gap. This CDR3 has 15 residues. The germline V gene has CDR1 SGHNT and CDR2 YYREEE (reference sequence).

This clone was picked up one time. The V and J genes are TRBV10-3 and TRBJ1-1, with D perhaps TRBD1 (6 bases). The CDR3 consists of 14 residues. Looked up from germline, CDR1 is ENHRY and CDR2 is SYGVKD. Trimming shortened V by 8 bases and J by 0 bases, and 13 bases separated the two germline ends. The CDR3 loop is CAIGRGGMNTEAFF. CDR3 DNA: TGTGCCATCGGGAGGGGGGGGATGAACACTGAAGCTTTCTTT.

V is TRBV7-2 and J is TRBJ2-3, with D tentatively TRBD1 or TRBD2 (5 bases each). Germline V CDR1 and CDR2: SGHTA, FQGNSA. CDR3 size: 14 residues. Trimming removed 5 bases from V and 5 bases from J, with 14 bases in between. In DNA form, the CDR3 reads TGTGCCAGCAGCGCATCGGGGCGGTTAGATACGCAGTATTTT. Amino acids: CASSASGRLDTQYF.

The CDR3 here is CASSAPKVGGAASNTEAFF. CDR3 in DNA: TGTGCCAGCAGTGCCCCCAAGGTCGGGGGCGCAGCCTCGAACACTGAAGCTTTCTTT. The V call is TRBV6-1, the J call TRBJ1-1; weak D call: TRBD1 (6 bases). Looked up from germline, CDR1 is MNHNS and CDR2 is SASEGT. V was pared by 4 bases and J by 1 base, with 25 bases between. The CDR3 consists of 19 residues.

There are a few counts of this clone. The rearrangement uses TRBV6-5 and TRBJ1-5; D is undetermined. Germline CDR1 and CDR2: MNHEY and SVGAGI. The CDR3 has 13 amino acids. V lost 6 bases and J lost 1, with 7 bases in between. The CDR3 loop is CASSQMSNQPQHF. CDR3 nucleotide sequence: TGTGCCAGCAGCCAAATGAGCAATCAGCCCCAGCATTTT.

This clone was recorded once. The chain uses TRBV19 and TRBJ1-4; D is perhaps TRBD1 (6 bases). The V and J ends lost 3 bases and 7 bases respectively, with 21 bases between them. The germline gives CDR1 LNHDA, CDR2 SQIVND (reference sequence). The CDR3 runs to 17 residues. CDR3: CASSIAGAGDGGEKLFF. The CDR3 nucleotides are TGTGCCAGTAGTATTGCCGGGGCAGGGGACGGAGGTGAAAAACTGTTTTTT.

This rearrangement joins TRBV5-1 to TRBJ2-5; D gene unclear. Trimming left V 4 bases short and J 5 bases short, with 21 bases between. The CDR3 sequence is 16 residues long. CDR1 and CDR2 from the germline V gene are SGHRS and YFSETQ. The chain's CDR3 is CASSPIGSGGRETQYF. DNA for the CDR3: TGCGCCAGCAGCCCCATCGGTTCGGGTGGAAGGGAGACCCAGTACTTC.

The V call is TRBV6-4, the J call TRBJ2-7; D is unclear. Germline V gene sequence: CDR1 MRHNA, CDR2 SNTAGT. The CDR3 is 13 amino acids. V lost 4 bases and J lost 3, with 10 bases in between. The CDR3 reads CASSVRANYEQYF. CDR3 bases: TGTGCCAGCAGTGTTAGGGCTAACTACGAGCAGTACTTC.

This rearrangement joins TRBV13 to TRBJ1-1; D possibly corresponds to TRBD1 (5 bases). The CDR3 is made up of 14 amino acids. In germline, CDR1 is PRHDT, CDR2 FYEKMQ (reference sequence). Trimming pared 5 bases from V and 3 bases from J, leaving 13 bases between. DNA for the CDR3: TGTGCCAGCAGCCCCCGGGGCAGAGACACTGAAGCTTTCTTT. Its translation is CASSPRGRDTEAFF. The full variable domain, rest sourced from reference TRBV13 and TRBJ1-1, is AAGVIQSPRHLIKEKRETATLKCYPIPRHDTVYWYQQGPGQDPQFLISFYEKMQSDKGSIPDRFSAQQFSDYHSELNMSSLELGDSALYFCASSPRGRDTEAFFGQGTRLTVV.

This clone was counted once. J is TRBJ2-7 and V is TRBV13; 10 nucleotides line up with TRBD1. CDR3 length: 16 amino acids. Germline values: CDR1 PRHDT, CDR2 FYEKMQ (reference sequence). The trim removed 5 bases at V and 5 bases at J, leaving 12 bases unmatched. The CDR3 DNA sequence: TGTGCCAGCAGCCCTATATCAGGACAGGGGGGCGACGAGCAGTACTTC. Protein product: CASSPISGQGGDEQYF.

The V call is TRBV4-3, the J call TRBJ1-1, with D unresolved. The V end was cut by 1 base, the J end by 5 bases, with 8 bases between. This CDR3 has 13 amino acids. Germline V gene sequence: CDR1 LGHNA, CDR2 YSLEER. In DNA, the CDR3 is TGCGCCAGCAGCCAAGGAAGGTATACTGAAGCTTTCTTT. Translating gives CASSQGRYTEAFF.

Only one count was recorded for this clone. V gene TRBV2 combines with J gene TRBJ1-5, with no clear D. Germline loops: CDR1 SNHLY, CDR2 FYNNEI. Trimming removed 3 bases from V and 3 bases from J, with 15 bases in between. This CDR3 has 16 amino acids. CDR3 DNA: TGTGCCAGCAGTGATGGTCGAGCACGGAACAATCAGCCCCAGCATTTT. Translating gives CASSDGRARNNQPQHF.

As to this clone: Its ends do not fully match the called genes, so a read error is possible. This chain joins TRBV27 and TRBJ1-4; D uncertain. The CDR3 is 14 residues long. Germline assignment: CDR1 MNHEY and CDR2 SMNVEV (reference sequence). The DNA of the CDR3 is TGTGCCAGCGGTTTCGGGGTAACTAATGAAAAACTGTTTTTT. It is translated as CASGFGVTNEKLFF.

The chain couples TRBV5-4 to TRBJ2-3; 9 bases fit TRBD2. The CDR3 consists of 15 residues. V lost 4 bases and J lost 4; bases outside the gene matches: 7. The V gene's germline CDR1 is SGHNT and CDR2 YYREEE (reference sequence). The CDR3, as DNA: TGTGCCAGCAGCGCCGATAGCGGGGGACCAGATACGCAGTATTTT. It codes for CASSADSGGPDTQYF.

The chain has TRBV14 and TRBJ1-1, with unresolved D. Germline lookup yields CDR1 SGHDN and CDR2 FVKESK. This CDR3 has 13 residues. The ends were cut back, 4 bases at V and 0 bases at J, with 6 bases in the middle. As DNA, the CDR3 is TGTGCCAGCAGCCCCCGATTGAACACTGAAGCTTTCTTT. Protein: CASSPRLNTEAFF. Full variable domain (rest looked up from reference TRBV14 and TRBJ1-1): EAGVTQFPSHSVIEKGQTVTLRCDPISGHDNLYWYRRVMGKEIKFLLHFVKESKQDESGMPNNRFLAERTGGTYSTLKVQPAELEDSGVYFCASSPRLNTEAFFGQGTRLTVV.

The chain recombines TRBV5-1 with TRBJ2-2; D possibly corresponds to TRBD2 (6 bases). V was pared by 2 bases and J by 7 bases, with 15 bases between. CDR3 length equals 15 residues. The V gene's germline CDR1 is SGHRS and CDR2 YFSETQ. The CDR3: CASSFWGEGSGELFF. The CDR3 nucleotides are TGCGCCAGCAGCTTTTGGGGGGAAGGAAGCGGGGAGCTGTTTTTT.